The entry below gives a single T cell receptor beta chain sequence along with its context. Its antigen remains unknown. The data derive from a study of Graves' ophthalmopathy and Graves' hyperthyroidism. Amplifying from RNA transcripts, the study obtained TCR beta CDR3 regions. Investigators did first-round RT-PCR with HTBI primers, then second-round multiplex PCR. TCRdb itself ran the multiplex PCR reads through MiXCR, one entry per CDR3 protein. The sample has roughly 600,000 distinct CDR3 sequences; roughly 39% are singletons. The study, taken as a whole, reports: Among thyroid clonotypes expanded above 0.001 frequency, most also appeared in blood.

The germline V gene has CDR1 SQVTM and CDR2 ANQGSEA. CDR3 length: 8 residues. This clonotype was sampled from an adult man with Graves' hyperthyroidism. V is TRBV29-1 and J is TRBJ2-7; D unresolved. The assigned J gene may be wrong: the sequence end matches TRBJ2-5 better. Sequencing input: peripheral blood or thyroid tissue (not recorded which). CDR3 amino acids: CSGETQYF. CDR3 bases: TGCAGCGGAGAGACCCAGTACTTC.